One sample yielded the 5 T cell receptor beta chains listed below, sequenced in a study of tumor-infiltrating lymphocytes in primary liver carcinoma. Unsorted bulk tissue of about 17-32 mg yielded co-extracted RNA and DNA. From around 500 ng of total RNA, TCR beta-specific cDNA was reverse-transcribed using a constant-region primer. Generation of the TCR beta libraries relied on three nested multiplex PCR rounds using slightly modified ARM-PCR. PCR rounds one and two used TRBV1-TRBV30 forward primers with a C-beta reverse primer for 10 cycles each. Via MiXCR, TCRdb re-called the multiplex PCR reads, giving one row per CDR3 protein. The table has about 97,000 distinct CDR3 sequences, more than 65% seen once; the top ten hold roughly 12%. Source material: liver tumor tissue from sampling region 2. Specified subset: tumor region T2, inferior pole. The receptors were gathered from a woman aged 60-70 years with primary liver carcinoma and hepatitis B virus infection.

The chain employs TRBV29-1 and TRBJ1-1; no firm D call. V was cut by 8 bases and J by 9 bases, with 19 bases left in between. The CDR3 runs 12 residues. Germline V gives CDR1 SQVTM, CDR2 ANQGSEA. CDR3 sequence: CSPLPQGQKAFF. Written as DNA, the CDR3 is TGCAGCCCCCTTCCTCAAGGGCAGAAAGCTTTCTTT.

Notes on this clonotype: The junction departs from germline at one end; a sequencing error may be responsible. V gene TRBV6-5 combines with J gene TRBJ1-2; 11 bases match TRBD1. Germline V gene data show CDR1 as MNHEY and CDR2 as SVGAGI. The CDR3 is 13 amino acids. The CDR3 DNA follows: TGTACCAGCAGACCGGACAGGGGGCTTAGCTACACCTTC. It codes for CTSRPDRGLSYTF.

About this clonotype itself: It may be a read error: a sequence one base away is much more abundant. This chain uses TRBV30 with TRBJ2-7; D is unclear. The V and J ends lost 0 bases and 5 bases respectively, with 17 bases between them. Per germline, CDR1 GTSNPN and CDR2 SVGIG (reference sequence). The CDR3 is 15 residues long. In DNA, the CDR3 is TGTGCCTGGAGTGTACCCTCAGGTCGGCTAAACGAGCAGTACTTC. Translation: CAWSVPSGRLNEQYF.

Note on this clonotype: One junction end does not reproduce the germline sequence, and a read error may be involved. CDR3 residues: CDSRGQGARTYEQYF. CDR3 DNA: TGTGACAGCAGAGGACAGGGGGCGAGGACCTACGAGCAGTACTTC. This sequence joins TRBV12-3 or TRBV12-4 and TRBJ2-7; 11 nucleotides align to TRBD1. The CDR3 consists of 15 residues.

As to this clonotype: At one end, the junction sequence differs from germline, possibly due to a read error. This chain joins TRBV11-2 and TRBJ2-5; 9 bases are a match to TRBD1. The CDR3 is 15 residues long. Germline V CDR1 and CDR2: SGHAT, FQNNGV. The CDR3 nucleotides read TGTGTCAGCATCTTAAGGACAGGGGAAGGGGAGACCCAGTATTTC. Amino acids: CVSILRTGEGETQYF.